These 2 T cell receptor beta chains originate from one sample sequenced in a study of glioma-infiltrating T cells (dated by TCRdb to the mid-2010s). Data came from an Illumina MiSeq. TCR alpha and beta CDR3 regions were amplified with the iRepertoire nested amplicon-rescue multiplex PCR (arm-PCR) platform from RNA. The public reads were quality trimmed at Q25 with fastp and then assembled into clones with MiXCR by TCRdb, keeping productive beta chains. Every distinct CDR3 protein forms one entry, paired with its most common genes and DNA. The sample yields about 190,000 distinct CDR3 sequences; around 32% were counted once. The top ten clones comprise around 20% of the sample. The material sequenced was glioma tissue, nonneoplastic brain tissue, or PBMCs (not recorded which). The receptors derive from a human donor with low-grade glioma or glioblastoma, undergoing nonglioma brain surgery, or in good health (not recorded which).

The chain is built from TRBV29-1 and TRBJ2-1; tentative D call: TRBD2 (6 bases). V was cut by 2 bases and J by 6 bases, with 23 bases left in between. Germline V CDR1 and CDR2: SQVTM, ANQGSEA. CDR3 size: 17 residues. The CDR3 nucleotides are TGCAGCGTTGAAAGTCCACGGCGGGGAAATAAGAGCAATGAGCAGTTCTTC. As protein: CSVESPRRGNKSNEQFF.

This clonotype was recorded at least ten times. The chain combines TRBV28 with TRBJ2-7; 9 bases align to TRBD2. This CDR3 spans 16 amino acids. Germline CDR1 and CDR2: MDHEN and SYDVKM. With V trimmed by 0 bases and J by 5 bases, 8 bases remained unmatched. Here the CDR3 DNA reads TGTGCCAGCAGTTTATGGTGGGCGGGAGGGTCCGACGAGCAGTACTTC. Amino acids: CASSLWWAGGSDEQYF.